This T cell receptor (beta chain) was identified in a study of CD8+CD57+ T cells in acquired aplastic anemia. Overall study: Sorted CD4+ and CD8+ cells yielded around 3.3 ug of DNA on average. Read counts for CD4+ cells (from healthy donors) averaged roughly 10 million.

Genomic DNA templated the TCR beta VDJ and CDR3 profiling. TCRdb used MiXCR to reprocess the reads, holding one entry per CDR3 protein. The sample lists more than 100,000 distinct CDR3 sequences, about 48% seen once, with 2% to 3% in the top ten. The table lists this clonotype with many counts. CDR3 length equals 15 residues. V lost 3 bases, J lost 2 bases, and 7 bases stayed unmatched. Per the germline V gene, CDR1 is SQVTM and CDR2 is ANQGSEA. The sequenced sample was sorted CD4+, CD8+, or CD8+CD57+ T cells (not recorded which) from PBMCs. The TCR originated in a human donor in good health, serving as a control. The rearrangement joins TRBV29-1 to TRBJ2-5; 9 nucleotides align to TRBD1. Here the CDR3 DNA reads TGCAGCGTTGAGACGGACAGGGGAGTTCAAGAGACCCAGTACTTC. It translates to CSVETDRGVQETQYF.